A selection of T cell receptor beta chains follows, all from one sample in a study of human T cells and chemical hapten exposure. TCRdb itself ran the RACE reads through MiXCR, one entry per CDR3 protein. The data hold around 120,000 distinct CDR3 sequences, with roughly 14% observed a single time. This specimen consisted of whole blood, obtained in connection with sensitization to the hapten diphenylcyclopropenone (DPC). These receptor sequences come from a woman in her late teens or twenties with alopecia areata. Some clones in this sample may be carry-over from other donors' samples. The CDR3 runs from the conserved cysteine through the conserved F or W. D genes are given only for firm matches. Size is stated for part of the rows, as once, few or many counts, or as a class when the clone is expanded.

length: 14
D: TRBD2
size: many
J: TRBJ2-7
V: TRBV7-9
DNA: TGTGCCAGCAGCCGGAGCGGGGGCGGGGAGGAGCAGTACTTC
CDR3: CASSRSGGGEEQYF

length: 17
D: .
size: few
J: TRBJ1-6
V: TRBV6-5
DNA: TGTGCCAGCAGTTACGGTGGGTTGGGGTCCTATAATTCACCCCTCCACTTT
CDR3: CASSYGGLGSYNSPLHF

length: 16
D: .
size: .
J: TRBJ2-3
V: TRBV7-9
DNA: TGTGCCAGCAGCTCCCTTGGGAGCTGGAGGACAGATACGCAGTATTTT
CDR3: CASSSLGSWRTDTQYF

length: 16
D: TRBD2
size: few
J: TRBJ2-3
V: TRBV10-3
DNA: TGTGCCATCAGTGAGGGGGAGGGTCCCAGCACAGATACGCAGTATTTT
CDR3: CAISEGEGPSTDTQYF

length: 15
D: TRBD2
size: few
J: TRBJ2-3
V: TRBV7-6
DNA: TGTGCCAGCAGCTTAGTTAGCGGGGGAAGTGATACGCAGTATTTT
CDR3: CASSLVSGGSDTQYF

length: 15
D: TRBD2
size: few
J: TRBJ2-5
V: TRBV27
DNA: TGTGCCAGCAGTTCGCTAGCGGGGGGGAAGGAGACCCAGTACTTC
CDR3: CASSSLAGGKETQYF

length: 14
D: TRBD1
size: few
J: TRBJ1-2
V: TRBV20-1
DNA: TGCAGTGCTAGCCGGGGACAGCTGAACTATGGCTACACCTTC
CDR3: CSASRGQLNYGYTF

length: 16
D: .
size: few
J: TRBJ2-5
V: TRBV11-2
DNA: TGTGCCAGCAGCCTATCCCGGCGGGGACCGCAAGAGACCCAGTACTTC
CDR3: CASSLSRRGPQETQYF

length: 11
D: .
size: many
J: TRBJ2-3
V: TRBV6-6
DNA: TGTGCCAGCAGTTACGGGGATACGCAGTATTTT
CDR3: CASSYGDTQYF

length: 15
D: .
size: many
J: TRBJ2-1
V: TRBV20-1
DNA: TGCAGTGCTAGAGTTGGGGGGAACGACTACAATGAGCAGTTCTTC
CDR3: CSARVGGNDYNEQFF

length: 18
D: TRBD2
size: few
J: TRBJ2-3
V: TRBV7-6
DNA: TGTGCCAGCAGCTCCGTCGATTCTCGGGGGGGATGGGCAGATACGCAGTATTTT
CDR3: CASSSVDSRGGWADTQYF

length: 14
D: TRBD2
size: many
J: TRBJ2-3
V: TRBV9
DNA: TGTGCCAGCACCCCCACGGGGGGGGTAGATACGCAGTATTTT
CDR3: CASTPTGGVDTQYF

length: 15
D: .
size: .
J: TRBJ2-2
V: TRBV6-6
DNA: TGTGCCAGCAGTCTCTCCGGGTCAAACACCGGGGAGCTGTTTTTT
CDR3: CASSLSGSNTGELFF

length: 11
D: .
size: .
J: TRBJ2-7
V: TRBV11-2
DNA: TGTGCCAGCAGCCAAGTGGGGGAGCAGTACTTC
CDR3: CASSQVGEQYF

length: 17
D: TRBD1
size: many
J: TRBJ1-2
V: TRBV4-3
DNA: TGCGCCAGCAGCCAAGATTTGGGGCAGGGGGCGAACTATGGCTACACCTTC
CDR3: CASSQDLGQGANYGYTF

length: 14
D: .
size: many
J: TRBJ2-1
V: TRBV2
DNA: TGTGCCAGCAGTATTAGCAGGTCCTACAATGAGCAGTTCTTC
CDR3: CASSISRSYNEQFF

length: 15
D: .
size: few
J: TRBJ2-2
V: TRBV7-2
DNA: TGTGCCAGCAGCTTAGCGCCCCCAGGGTCCGGGGAGCTGTTTTTT
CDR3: CASSLAPPGSGELFF

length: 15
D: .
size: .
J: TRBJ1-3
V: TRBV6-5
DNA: TGTGCCAGCAGTGCCGGACGGAGCTCTGGAAACACCATATATTTT
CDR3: CASSAGRSSGNTIYF

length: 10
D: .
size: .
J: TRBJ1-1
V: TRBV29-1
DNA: TGCAGCGCCTTGGACAGTCAAGCTTTCTTT
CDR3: CSALDSQAFF

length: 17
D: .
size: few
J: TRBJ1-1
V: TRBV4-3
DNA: TGCGCCAGCAGCCAAGTCATCAAGGGGGGAGACAGCACTGAAGCTTTCTTT
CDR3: CASSQVIKGGDSTEAFF

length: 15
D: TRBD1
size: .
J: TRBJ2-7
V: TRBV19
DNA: TGTGCCAGTAGTATAGGGGACAGGGGAACCTACGAGCAGTACTTC
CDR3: CASSIGDRGTYEQYF

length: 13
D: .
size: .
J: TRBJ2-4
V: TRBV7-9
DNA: TGTGCCAGCAGCTTAGAGATGGTGGGCATTCAGTACTTC
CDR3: CASSLEMVGIQYF